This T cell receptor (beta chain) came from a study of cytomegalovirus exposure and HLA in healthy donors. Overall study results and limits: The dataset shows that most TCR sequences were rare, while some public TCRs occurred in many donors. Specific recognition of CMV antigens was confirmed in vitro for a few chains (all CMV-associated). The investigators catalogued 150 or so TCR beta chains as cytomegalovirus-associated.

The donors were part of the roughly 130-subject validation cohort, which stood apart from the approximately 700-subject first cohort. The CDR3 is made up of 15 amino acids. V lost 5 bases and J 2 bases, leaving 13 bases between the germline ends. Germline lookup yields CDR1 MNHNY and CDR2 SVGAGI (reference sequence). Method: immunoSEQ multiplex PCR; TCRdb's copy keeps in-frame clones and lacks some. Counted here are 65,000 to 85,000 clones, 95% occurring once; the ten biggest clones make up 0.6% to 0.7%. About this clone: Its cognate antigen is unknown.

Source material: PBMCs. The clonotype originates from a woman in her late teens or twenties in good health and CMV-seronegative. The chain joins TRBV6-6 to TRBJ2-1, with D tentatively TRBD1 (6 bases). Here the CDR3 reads CASSVQGAAYNEQFF. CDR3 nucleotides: TGTGCCAGCAGTGTACAGGGAGCCGCCTACAATGAGCAGTTCTTC.